Each of the 15 T cell receptor beta chains below was sequenced from the same sample in a study of CD8 T cells in ankylosing spondylitis. Whole-study findings and limits: Apparently characteristic of ankylosing spondylitis blood was a TCR beta motif (about 8 highly homologous variants).

Their antigens remain unidentified. TCRdb re-derived calls from the 5' RACE reads in MiXCR, one entry per CDR3 protein. This table has around 540,000 distinct CDR3 sequences, approximately 12% appearing once. Input material: blood, either unsorted or a sorted T cell fraction (not recorded which). The receptor set was obtained from a male donor with ankylosing spondylitis.

The chain joins TRBV29-1 to TRBJ2-3; D might be TRBD1 (6 bases). The germline V gene encodes CDR1 SQVTM and CDR2 ANQGSEA. The CDR3 spans 14 residues. V dropped 4 bases and J dropped 0 bases, with 11 bases sitting between them. CDR3 coding DNA: TGCAGCGTTGTGCCCGGACAGAGCACAGATACGCAGTATTTT. Translated: CSVVPGQSTDTQYF.

This clonotype was seen more than once but under ten times. The chain uses TRBV6-2 or TRBV6-3 and TRBJ2-1, with D hard to call. Germline V lookup: CDR1 MNHEY, CDR2 SVGEGT. Deletions cut 11 bases from V and 2 bases from J, with 13 bases between. CDR3 length: 13 residues. CDR3 in amino acids: CAGSLGPYNEQFF. The DNA for the CDR3 is TGTGCCGGCTCGTTGGGCCCCTACAATGAGCAGTTCTTC.

V usage is TRBV11-2 and J usage is TRBJ1-5; D is perhaps TRBD1 (5 bases). This CDR3 contains 15 residues. The germline V and J ends were trimmed by 0 bases and 6 bases, with 12 bases remaining between them. Germline V lookup: CDR1 SGHAT, CDR2 FQNNGV. The CDR3 loop is CASSLDAGSGQPQHF. CDR3 in DNA: TGTGCCAGCAGCTTAGATGCAGGGAGCGGTCAGCCCCAGCATTTT.

This clonotype was recorded many times. The CDR3 region has the DNA TGCGCCAGCAGCCCAGACGGAAGCTCCTACAATGAGCAGTTCTTC. The encoded protein is CASSPDGSSYNEQFF. This rearrangement joins TRBV5-1 to TRBJ2-1; no reliable D call. CDR1 SGHRS and CDR2 YFSETQ come from the germline V gene. The CDR3 runs 15 residues. V dropped 4 bases and J dropped 0 bases, with 11 bases sitting between them.

This clonotype occurred a few times. This chain connects TRBV4-1 to TRBJ2-5; 9 bases map to TRBD2. This CDR3 spans 16 amino acids. Germline V lookup: CDR1 MGHRA, CDR2 YSYEKL. V lost 0 bases and J lost 5; bases outside the gene matches: 7. CDR3 loop: CASSQDWVAGVETQYF. The CDR3 DNA reads as TGCGCCAGCAGCCAAGATTGGGTAGCGGGAGTCGAGACCCAGTACTTC.

The table lists this clonotype with a few counts. The CDR3 here is CATSARTSDYNEQFF. CDR3 bases: TGTGCCACCAGTGCCCGGACTAGCGACTACAATGAGCAGTTCTTC. The V call is TRBV24-1, the J call TRBJ2-1; 9 bases are shared with TRBD2. Germline assignment: CDR1 KGHDR and CDR2 SFDVKD. The CDR3 is 15 amino acids. The trim removed 5 bases at V and 3 bases at J, leaving 4 bases unmatched.

This sequence joins TRBV20-1 and TRBJ1-2; D is perhaps TRBD1 (5 bases). Germline loops: CDR1 DFQATT, CDR2 SNEGSKA (reference sequence). The CDR3 has 16 residues. Trimming stripped 0 bases from V and 6 bases from J, with 20 bases between. CDR3 nucleotides: TGCAGTGCTAGAGACCTACTCCGAGGGGACGGTGATGGCTACACCTTC. Encoded protein: CSARDLLRGDGDGYTF.

This clonotype occurred many times. The chain links TRBV12-3 or TRBV12-4 to TRBJ2-1, with 9 bases matching TRBD1. The trim removed 6 bases at V and 8 bases at J, leaving 11 bases unmatched. This CDR3 has 15 residues. DNA for the CDR3: TGTGCCAGCAGAGAACGGACAGGGGAATTAGATGAGCAGTTCTTC. Its translation is CASRERTGELDEQFF.

This clonotype was detected a few times. The gene calls are TRBV6-5 and TRBJ2-2; perhaps TRBD1 as D (6 bases). V lost 1 base to trimming and J lost 4 bases, with 13 bases between them. Germline loops: CDR1 MNHEY, CDR2 SVGAGI. This CDR3 spans 16 amino acids. The CDR3 reads CASSYFRQVGTGELFF. CDR3 sequence (DNA): TGTGCCAGCAGTTACTTCAGACAGGTCGGCACCGGGGAGCTGTTTTTT.

V gene TRBV7-6 combines with J gene TRBJ1-1, with D uncertain. The germline V gene has CDR1 SGHVS and CDR2 FNYEAQ. The V end was cut by 6 bases, the J end by 2 bases, with 19 bases between. This CDR3 has 16 residues. CDR3 nucleotide sequence: TGTGCCAGCAGTTCCCCAAAGGTCGGGCTAAACACTGAAGCTTTCTTT. Amino acids: CASSSPKVGLNTEAFF.

This clonotype has just a few counts. The J gene is TRBJ1-5, the V gene TRBV12-3 or TRBV12-4; 7 bases are shared with TRBD1. The CDR3 consists of 14 residues. Trimming removed 3 bases from V and 7 bases from J; junction bases left unmatched: 6. The CDR3 bases are TGTGCCAGCAGTTTTCCCGACAGGGACCAGCCCCAGCATTTT. This gives the protein CASSFPDRDQPQHF.

The sample holds a few counts of this clonotype. The DNA for the CDR3 is TGTGCCAGCAGCTTCTACAGACCGGGACATAAATACTCCTACGAGCAGTACGTC. It codes for CASSFYRPGHKYSYEQYV. This chain links TRBV7-8 with TRBJ2-7, with a possible D match to TRBD1 (6 bases). Trimming left V 3 bases short and J 0 bases short, with 21 bases between. The CDR3 is made up of 18 amino acids. CDR1 SGHVS and CDR2 FQNEAQ come from the germline V gene.

The table lists this clonotype with a few counts. The chain is built from TRBV20-1 and TRBJ2-5, with a possible D match to TRBD2 (5 bases). The germline gives CDR1 DFQATT, CDR2 SNEGSKA (reference sequence). The V gene lost 1 base and the J gene lost 1 base, with 7 bases spanning the gap. The CDR3 contains 13 residues. The CDR3 region has the DNA TGCAGTGCTAGAGGGACTCGCCAAGAGACCCAGTACTTC. It specifies CSARGTRQETQYF.

The gene calls are TRBV6-2 or TRBV6-3 and TRBJ1-2, with D unresolved. CDR1 MNHEY and CDR2 SVGEGT come from the germline V gene. This CDR3 has 13 amino acids. The V gene lost 2 bases and the J gene lost 4 bases, with 8 bases spanning the gap. CDR3 DNA: TGTGCCAGCAGTTACGACGGCCCCTATGGCTACACCTTC. Translation: CASSYDGPYGYTF.

This clonotype was seen a few times. The chain couples TRBV5-1 to TRBJ1-1; D gene ambiguous. Germline CDR1 reads SGHRS; CDR2 reads YFSETQ. The CDR3 is 10 amino acids. V was clipped by 1 base and J by 8 bases, with 3 bases between them. The DNA of the CDR3 is TGCGCCAGCAGCTTGCCAGAAGCTTTCTTT. Protein: CASSLPEAFF.